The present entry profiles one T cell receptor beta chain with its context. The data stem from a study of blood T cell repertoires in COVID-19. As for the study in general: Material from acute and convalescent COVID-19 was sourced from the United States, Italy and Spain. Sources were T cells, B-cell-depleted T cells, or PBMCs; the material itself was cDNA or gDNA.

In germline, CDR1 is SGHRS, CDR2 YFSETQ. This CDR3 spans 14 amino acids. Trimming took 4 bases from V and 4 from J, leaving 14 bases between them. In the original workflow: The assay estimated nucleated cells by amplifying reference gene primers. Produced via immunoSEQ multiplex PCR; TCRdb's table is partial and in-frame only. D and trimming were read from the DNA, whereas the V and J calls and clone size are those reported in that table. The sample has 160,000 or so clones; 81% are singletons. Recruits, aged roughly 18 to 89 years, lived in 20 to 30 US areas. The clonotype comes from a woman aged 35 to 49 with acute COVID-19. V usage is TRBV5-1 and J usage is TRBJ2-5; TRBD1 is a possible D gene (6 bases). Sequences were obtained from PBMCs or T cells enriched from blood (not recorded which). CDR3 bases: TGCGCCAGCAGCCCCCTTGGGGGCGCAGAGACCCAGTACTTC. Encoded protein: CASSPLGGAETQYF.